This T cell receptor beta chain was recorded in a study of T cell responses to AZD1222 COVID-19 vaccine. Overall study results and limits: Spike was spanned by vaccine-associated CD4 TCRs, with dominance at 160-218 and 743-854.

CDR3 length equals 14 residues. Between the trimmed V and J ends, which lost 8 bases and 5 bases, there was a span of 16 bases. Germline V gene lookup returns CDR1 MGHDK and CDR2 SYGVNS. Assay: immunoSEQ multiplex PCR; the TCRdb copy retains only in-frame clones and omits some. The data show about 180,000 clones, roughly 94% seen once. The count of this clone is one. What it binds is unknown. Sequencing used peripheral blood, obtained 28 days after the second AZD1222 dose. This clonotype originated in an adult who received the AZD1222 COVID-19 vaccine. This chain joins TRBV25-1 and TRBJ1-5; D may be TRBD1 (5 bases). This CDR3 reads CASSQGLGHQPQHF. The DNA for the CDR3 is TGTGCCAGCTCCCAAGGCTTGGGACATCAGCCCCAGCATTTT.